This TCR beta chain comes out of a study of CD8+ T cells in alopecia areata. Points from the study as a whole: Relative to normal scalp, lesional scalp, especially alopecia totalis/universalis, showed higher clonality. With patients, TCR sharing proved less clear than in mice, a difference possibly related to HLA.

Turning to this clone: Its antigen is still unknown.

RNA extraction was followed by reverse transcription into cDNA, which acted as the sequencing template. Sequencing was performed with immunoSEQ multiplex PCR; in TCRdb, only in-frame clones are kept and a portion is missing. Counted here are 150,000 or so clones, roughly 50% occurring once; the ten biggest clones make up less than 8%. Germline values: CDR1 MGHRA, CDR2 YSYEKL. The CDR3 is 14 residues long. The V end was cut by 4 bases, the J end by 8 bases, with 15 bases between. Sequenced input: CD4+ T cells sorted from blood. The TCR sequence derives from a human donor with alopecia areata. The chain has TRBV4-1 and TRBJ2-1; possibly TRBD1 or TRBD2 for D (5 bases each). The CDR3 sequence is CASSLTERGDEQFF. CDR3 in DNA: TGCGCCAGCAGCCTAACAGAGAGAGGGGATGAGCAGTTCTTC.